The source of this T cell receptor (beta chain) is a study of shared clonotypes between healthy human individuals. The protocol was immunoSEQ multiplex PCR, while the TCRdb copy is restricted to in-frame clones and leaves out a portion. The table has a few million clones, roughly 95% seen once; the top ten hold roughly 0.13%. Whole-study results and caveats: Across a handful of donors, naive CD4 shared around 5%, naive CD8 under 4%, memory CD4 roughly 2.3%, memory CD8 0.4% to 0.5%. Though the depth was large, rarefaction showed that sorted-subset sequencing was incomplete.

For this clone: Its antigen is undetermined.

The CD4+ fraction was divided into a CD45RA+ naive subset and a CD45RA-negative memory subset. The origin of this receptor is a man aged 18-30 years in good health. Sample: naive CD4+ T cells sorted from blood. Subset meaning: CD45RA+ positively selected.

The DNA of the CDR3 is TGTGCCAGTAGTATAGAGAACAGGGGCACTGAAGCTTTCTTT. Translated, it gives CASSIENRGTEAFF. The chain carries TRBV19 and TRBJ1-1; 7 nucleotides agree with TRBD1. CDR1 and CDR2 (germline): LNHDA, SQIVND (reference sequence). The CDR3 runs to 14 residues. J lost 4 bases, V lost 0 bases, and 2 bases had no gene match.